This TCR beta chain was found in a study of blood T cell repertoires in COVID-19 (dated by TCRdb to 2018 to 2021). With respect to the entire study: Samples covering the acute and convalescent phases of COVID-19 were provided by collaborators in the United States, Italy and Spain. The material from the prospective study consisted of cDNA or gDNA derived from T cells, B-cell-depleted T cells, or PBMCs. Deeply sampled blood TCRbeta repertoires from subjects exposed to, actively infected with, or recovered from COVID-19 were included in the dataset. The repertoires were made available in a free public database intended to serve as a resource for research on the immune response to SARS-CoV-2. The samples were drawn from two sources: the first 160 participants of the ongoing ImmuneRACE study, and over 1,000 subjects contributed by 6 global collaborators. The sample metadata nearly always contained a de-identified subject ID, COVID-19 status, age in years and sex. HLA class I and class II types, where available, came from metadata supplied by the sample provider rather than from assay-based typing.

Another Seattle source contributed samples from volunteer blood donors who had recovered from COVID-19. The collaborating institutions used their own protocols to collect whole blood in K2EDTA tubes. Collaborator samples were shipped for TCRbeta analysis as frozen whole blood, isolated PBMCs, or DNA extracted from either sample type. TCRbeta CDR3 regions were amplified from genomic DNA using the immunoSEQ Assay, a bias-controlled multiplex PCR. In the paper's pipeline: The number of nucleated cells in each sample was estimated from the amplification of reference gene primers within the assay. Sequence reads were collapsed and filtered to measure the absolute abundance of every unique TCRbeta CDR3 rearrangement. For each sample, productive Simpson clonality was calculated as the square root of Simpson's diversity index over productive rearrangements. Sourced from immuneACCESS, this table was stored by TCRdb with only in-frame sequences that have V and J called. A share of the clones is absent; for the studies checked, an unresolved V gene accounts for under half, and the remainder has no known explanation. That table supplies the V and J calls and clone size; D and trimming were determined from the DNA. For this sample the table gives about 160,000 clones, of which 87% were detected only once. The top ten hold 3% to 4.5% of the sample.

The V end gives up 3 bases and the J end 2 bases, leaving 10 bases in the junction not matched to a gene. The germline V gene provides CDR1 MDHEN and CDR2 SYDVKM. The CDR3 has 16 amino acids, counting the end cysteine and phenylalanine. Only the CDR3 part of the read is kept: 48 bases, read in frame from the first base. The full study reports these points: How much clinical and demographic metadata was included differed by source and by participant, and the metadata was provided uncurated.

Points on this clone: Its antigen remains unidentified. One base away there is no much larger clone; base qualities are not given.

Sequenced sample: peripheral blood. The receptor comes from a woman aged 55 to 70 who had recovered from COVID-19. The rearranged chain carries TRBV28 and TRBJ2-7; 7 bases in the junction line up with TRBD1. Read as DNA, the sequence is TGTGCCAGCAGTTTCTCGCTACAGGGGCTTACCTACGAGCAGTACTTC. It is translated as CASSFSLQGLTYEQYF. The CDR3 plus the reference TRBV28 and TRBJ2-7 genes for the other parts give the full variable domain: DVKVTQSSRYLVKRTGEKVFLECVQDMDHENMFWYRQDPGLGLRLIYFSYDVKMKEKGDIPEGYSVSREKKERFSLILESASTNQTSMYLCASSFSLQGLTYEQYFGPGTRLTVT.